Only a few counts were recorded for the clone carrying this T cell receptor beta chain. What it binds is not known. The sample comes from a study of T-cell memory formation after mild COVID-19. Turning to the study itself: TCR clustering was largely donor specific. Study findings and constraints: Memory sampled before infection contained some responding clones, suggesting cross-reactive memory joined.

The V and J ends lost 0 bases and 0 bases respectively, with 5 bases between them. The CDR3 is made up of 15 amino acids. CDR1 is LGHNA, CDR2 YSLEER, per germline. 5'RACE with constant-segment primers yielded barcoded, UMI-tagged TCR alpha and TCR beta cDNA libraries. TCRdb reprocessed the 5' RACE reads via MiXCR and lists one record per CDR3 protein. The sample comprises about 260,000 distinct CDR3 sequences, around 17% of which are singletons, and 22% rests with the top ten. The rearrangement uses TRBV4-3 and TRBJ1-4; no definite D call. Sequencing input: PBMCs or a T cell subset sorted from them (not recorded which). The sequence came from a man younger than 30 who had mild COVID-19 (a few samples of this study predate the infection). Cell type and time point are not known. The CDR3 DNA is TGCGCCAGCAGCCAAGACGGCGCAACTAATGAAAAACTGTTTTTT. It specifies CASSQDGATNEKLFF.